This T cell receptor (beta chain) originates from a study of blood T cells in healthy people across ages. Study-level results: A strong correlation was found between TCR beta diversity and the percentage of naive T cells. Underestimates were what the diversity estimates from one million T cells were considered to be.

With 1 base clipped from V and 5 bases from J, the junction kept 10 bases outside the gene matches. The CDR3 runs 17 residues. Looked up from germline, CDR1 is MGHRA and CDR2 is YSYEKL. This clonotype was observed a few times. Its antigen is as yet unknown. Through a sample-barcoded 5' primer and a J-beta primer mix, a second PCR was run for roughly 6 to 11 cycles. TCRdb reprocessed the 5' RACE reads with MiXCR, giving one entry per CDR3 protein. The sample holds around 1,500,000 distinct CDR3 sequences, 28% seen once. This receptor was obtained from a woman aged 25 to 39 in good health. Sequencing was done on a sample of blood. The chain links TRBV4-1 to TRBJ2-3; 9 bases match TRBD1. The CDR3 DNA follows: TGCGCCAGCAGCCAAGGAACAACAGGGGGCGATGGAGATACGCAGTATTTT. Amino acids: CASSQGTTGGDGDTQYF.